The TCR beta chain under discussion was sequenced for a study of blood T cells in healthy people across ages. The study, taken as a whole, reports: In long-lived donors, naive CD4+ cell counts and diversity exceeded those of aged donors.

Primed by a sample-barcoded 5' primer and a J-beta primer mix, a second PCR proceeded for roughly 7 to 12 cycles. MiXCR was run by TCRdb on the 5' RACE reads, yielding one entry per CDR3 protein. This table holds around 970,000 distinct CDR3 sequences, roughly 50% found once. Trimming took 0 bases from V and 7 from J; bases not matched to a gene: 10. CDR3 length: 16 amino acids. Per the germline V gene, CDR1 is KGHSH and CDR2 is LQKENI. A word on this clonotype: Its matching antigen is unknown.

V usage is TRBV18 and J usage is TRBJ2-7, with 9 bases that match TRBD1. Sample: blood. This clonotype was sampled from a woman aged 55-70 years in good health. CDR3 region: CASSPPSTGGTGEQYF. Here the CDR3 DNA reads TGTGCCAGCTCACCACCGTCGACAGGGGGGACGGGTGAGCAGTACTTC.